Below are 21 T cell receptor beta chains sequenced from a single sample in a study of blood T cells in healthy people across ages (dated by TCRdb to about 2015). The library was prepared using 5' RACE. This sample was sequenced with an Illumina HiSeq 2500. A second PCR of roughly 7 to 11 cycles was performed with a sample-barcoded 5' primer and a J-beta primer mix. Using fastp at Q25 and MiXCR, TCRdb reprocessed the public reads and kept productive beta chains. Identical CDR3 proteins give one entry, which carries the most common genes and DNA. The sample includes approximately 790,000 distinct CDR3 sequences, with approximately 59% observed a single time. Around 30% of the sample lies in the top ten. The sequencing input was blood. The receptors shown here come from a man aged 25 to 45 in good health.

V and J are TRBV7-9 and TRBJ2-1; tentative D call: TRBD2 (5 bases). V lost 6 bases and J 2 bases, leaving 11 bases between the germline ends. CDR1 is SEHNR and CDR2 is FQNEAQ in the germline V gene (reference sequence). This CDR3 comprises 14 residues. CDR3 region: CASRDPGTYNEQFF. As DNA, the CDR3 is TGTGCCAGCAGGGATCCGGGAACCTACAATGAGCAGTTCTTC.

In DNA form, the CDR3 reads TGCTCCCCCGGGACAAGCTCCTACAATGAGCAGTTCTTC. Protein sequence: CSPGTSSYNEQFF. The chain combines TRBV20-1 with TRBJ2-1; TRBD1 might be the D (6 bases). Germline V gives CDR1 DFQATT, CDR2 SNEGSKA (reference sequence). The CDR3 runs 13 residues.

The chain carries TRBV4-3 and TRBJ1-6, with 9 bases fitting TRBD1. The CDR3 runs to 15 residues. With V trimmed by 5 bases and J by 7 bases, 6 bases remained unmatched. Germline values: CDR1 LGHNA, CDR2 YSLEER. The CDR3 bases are TGCGCCAGCAGCTTCCGGGACAGGGAGAATTCACCCCTCCACTTT. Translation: CASSFRDRENSPLHF.

The CDR3, as DNA: TGTGCCAGCGCACCGGCCGGCCAGGACTATGGCTACACCTTC. Residues: CASAPAGQDYGYTF. The chain links TRBV7-9 to TRBJ1-2; no reliable D call. Germline CDR1 reads SEHNR; CDR2 reads FQNEAQ (reference sequence). The germline V and J ends were trimmed by 8 bases and 3 bases, with 16 bases remaining between them. The CDR3 spans 14 residues.

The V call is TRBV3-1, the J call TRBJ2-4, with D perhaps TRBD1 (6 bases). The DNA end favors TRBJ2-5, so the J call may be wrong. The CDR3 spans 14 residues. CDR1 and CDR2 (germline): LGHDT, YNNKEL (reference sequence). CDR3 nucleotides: TGTGCCAGCAGCCACCGGGACACCGGGGAGACCCAGTACTTC. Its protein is CASSHRDTGETQYF.

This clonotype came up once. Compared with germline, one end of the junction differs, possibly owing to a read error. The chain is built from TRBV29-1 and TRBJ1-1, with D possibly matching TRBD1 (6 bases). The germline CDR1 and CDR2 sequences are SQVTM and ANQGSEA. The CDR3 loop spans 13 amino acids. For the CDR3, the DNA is TGCAGCGTGGGGGCCTCGGAGGGCACTGAAGCTTTCTTC. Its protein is CSVGASEGTEAFF.

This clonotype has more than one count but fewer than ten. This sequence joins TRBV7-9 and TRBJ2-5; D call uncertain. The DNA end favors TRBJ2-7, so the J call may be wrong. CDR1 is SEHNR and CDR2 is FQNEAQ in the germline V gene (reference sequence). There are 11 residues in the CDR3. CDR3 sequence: CASSSFHEQYF. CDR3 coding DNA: TGTGCCAGCAGCTCGTTTCACGAGCAGTACTTC.

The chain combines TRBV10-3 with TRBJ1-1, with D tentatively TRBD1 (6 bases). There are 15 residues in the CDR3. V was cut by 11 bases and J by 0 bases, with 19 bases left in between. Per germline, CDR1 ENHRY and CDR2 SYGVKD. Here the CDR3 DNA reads TGTGCCGTGAGGGGGTTGGGGCTGGTGAACACTGAAGCTTTCTTT. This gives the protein CAVRGLGLVNTEAFF.

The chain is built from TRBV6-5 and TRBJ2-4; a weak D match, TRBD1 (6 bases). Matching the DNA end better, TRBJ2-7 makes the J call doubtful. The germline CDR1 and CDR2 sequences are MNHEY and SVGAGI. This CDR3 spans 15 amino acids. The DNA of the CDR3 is TGTGCCAGCACCACCCCGACAGGTGCCTCCTACGAGCAGTACTTC. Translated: CASTTPTGASYEQYF.

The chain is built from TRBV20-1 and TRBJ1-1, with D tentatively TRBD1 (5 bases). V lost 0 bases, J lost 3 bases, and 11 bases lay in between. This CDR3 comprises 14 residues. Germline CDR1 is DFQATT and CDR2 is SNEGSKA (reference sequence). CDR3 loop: CSAREFGTYTEAFF. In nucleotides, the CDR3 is TGCAGTGCTAGAGAATTTGGGACCTACACTGAAGCTTTCTTT.

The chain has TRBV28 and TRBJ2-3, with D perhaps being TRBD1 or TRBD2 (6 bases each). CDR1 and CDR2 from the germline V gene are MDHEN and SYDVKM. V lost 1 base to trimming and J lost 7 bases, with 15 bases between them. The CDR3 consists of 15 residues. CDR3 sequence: CASSLFDGGANTQYF. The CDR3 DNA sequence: TGTGCCAGCAGTTTATTTGACGGGGGCGCAAATACGCAGTATTTT.

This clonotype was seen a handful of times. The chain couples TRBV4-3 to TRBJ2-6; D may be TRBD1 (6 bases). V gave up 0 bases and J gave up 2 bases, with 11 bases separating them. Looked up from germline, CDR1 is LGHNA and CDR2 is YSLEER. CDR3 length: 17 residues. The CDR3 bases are TGCGCCAGCAGCCAAGATCGGCCAGGGGCTGGGGCCAACGTCCTGACTTTC. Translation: CASSQDRPGAGANVLTF.

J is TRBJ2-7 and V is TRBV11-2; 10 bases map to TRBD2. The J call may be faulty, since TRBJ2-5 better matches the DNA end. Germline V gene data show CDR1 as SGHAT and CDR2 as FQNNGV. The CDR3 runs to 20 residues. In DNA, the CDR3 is TGTGCCAGCAGCTTAGATTGGTTTCCGACGAGCGGGGGGGCCGTTGAGACCCAGTACTTC. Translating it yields CASSLDWFPTSGGAVETQYF.

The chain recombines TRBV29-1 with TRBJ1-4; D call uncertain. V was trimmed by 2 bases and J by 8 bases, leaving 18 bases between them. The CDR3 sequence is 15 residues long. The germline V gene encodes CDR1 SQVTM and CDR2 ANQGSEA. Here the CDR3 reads CSVETNAPGREKLFF. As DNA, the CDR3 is TGCAGCGTTGAAACTAACGCGCCGGGCCGGGAAAAACTGTTTTTT.

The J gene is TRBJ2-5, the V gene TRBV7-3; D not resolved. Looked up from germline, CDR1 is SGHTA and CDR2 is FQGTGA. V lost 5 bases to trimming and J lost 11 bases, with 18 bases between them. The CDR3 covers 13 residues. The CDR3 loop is CASSRGSDNEQYF. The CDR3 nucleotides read TGTGCCAGCAGCCGAGGTTCTGACAATGAGCAGTACTTC.

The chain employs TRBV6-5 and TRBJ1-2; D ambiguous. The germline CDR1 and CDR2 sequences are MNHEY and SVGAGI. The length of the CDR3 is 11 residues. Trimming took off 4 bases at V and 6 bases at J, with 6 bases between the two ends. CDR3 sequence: CASSWGNGYTF. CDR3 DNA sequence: TGTGCCAGCAGTTGGGGAAATGGCTACACCTTC.

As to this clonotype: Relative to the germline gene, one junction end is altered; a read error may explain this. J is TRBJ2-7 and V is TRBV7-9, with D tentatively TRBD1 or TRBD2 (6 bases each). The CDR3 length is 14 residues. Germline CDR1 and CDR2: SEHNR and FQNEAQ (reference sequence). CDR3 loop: CASRLGGNSCEQYF. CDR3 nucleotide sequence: TGTGCCAGCCGCCTAGGGGGGAACTCCTGCGAGCAGTACTTC.

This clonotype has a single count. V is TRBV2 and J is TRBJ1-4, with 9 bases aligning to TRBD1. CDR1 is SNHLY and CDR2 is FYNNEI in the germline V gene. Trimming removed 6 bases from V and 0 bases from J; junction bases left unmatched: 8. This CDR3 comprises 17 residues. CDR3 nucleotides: TGTGCCAGCAGGGGTCCCGGGACAGGGACAACTAATGAAAAACTGTTTTTT. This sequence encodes CASRGPGTGTTNEKLFF.

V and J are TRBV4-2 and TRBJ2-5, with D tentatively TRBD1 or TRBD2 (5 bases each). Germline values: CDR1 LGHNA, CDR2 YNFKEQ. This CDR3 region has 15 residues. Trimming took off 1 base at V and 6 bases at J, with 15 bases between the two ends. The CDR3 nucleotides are TGTGCCAGCAGCCAAGCTGTTGGGGACCAGAAGACCCAGTACTTC. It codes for CASSQAVGDQKTQYF.

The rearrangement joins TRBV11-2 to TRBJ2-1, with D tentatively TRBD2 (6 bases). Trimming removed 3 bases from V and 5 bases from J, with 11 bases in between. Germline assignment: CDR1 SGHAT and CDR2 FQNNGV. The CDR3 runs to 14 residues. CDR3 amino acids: CASSFVLADNEQFF. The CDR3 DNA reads TGTGCCAGCAGCTTTGTGTTAGCGGACAATGAGCAGTTCTTC. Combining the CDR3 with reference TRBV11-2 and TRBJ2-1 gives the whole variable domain EAGVAQSPRYKIIEKRQSVAFWCNPISGHATLYWYQQILGQGPKLLIQFQNNGVVDDSQLPKDRFSAERLKGVDSTLKIQPAKLEDSAVYLCASSFVLADNEQFFGPGTRLTVL.

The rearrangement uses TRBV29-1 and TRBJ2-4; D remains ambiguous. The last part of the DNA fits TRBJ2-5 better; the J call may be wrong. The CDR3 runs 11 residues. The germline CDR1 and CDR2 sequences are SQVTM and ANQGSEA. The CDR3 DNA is TGCAGCGTTGCGGTCTCGGAGACCCAGTACTTC. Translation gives CSVAVSETQYF.